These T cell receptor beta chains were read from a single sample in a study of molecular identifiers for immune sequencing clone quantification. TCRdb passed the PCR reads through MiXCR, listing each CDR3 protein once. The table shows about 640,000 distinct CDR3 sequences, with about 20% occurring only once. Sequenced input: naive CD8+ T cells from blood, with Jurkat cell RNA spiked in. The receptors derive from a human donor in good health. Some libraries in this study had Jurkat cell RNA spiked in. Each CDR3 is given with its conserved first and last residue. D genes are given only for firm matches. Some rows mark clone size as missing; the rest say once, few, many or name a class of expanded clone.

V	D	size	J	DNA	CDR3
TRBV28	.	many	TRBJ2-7	TGTGCCAGCAGGCCCACAACGACAGGTGCCTACGAGCAGTACTTC	CASRPTTTGAYEQYF
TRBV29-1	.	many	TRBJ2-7	TGCAGCGTTGAAGGGGCGCAGGGCGCAGCCTACGAGCAGTACTTC	CSVEGAQGAAYEQYF
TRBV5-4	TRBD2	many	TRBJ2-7	TGTGCCAGCAGCTTCCCGGGGAGGGAGGGGTACGAGCAGTACTTC	CASSFPGREGYEQYF
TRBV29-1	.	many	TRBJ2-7	TGCAGCGTTAATGAGGGAGACTACGAGCAGTACTTC	CSVNEGDYEQYF
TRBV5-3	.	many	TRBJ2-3	TGTGCCAGCAGCTGGGGGGCGGGAAGCACAGATACGCAGTATTTT	CASSWGAGSTDTQYF
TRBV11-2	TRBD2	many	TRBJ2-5	TGTGCCAGCAGCTCTGGACTAGCGGGGGGCCCCAGCCAAGAGACCCAGTACTTC	CASSSGLAGGPSQETQYF
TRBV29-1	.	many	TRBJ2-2	TGCAGCGTTGAACAGGGAGCCGGGGAGCTGTTTTTT	CSVEQGAGELFF
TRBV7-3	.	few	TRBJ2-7	TGTGCCAGCAGCCTGAGGACGGGTCTTTGGTACTTC	CASSLRTGLWYF
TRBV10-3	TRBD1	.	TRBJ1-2	TGTGCCATCAAAACGGACAGGGGGGACAAAAACTATGGCTACACCTTC	CAIKTDRGDKNYGYTF
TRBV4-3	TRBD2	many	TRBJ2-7	TGCGCCAGCAGCCAAGACGCTAGCGGGAGGGCCTACGAGCAGTACTTC	CASSQDASGRAYEQYF
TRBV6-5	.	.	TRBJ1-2	TGTGCCAGCAGCCCCCTTTATTCAGATGGAGTTAACTATGGCTACACCTTC	CASSPLYSDGVNYGYTF
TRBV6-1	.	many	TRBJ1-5	TGTGCCAGCACGAACAGGGAGGAGTGGAATCAGCCCCAGCATTTT	CASTNREEWNQPQHF
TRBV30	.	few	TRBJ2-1	TGTGCCTGGACAGGGCTCGGCTACAATGAGCAGTTCTTC	CAWTGLGYNEQFF
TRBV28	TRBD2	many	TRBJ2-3	TGTGCCAGCAGTTTATTAGCGACTAGCGGCCGAGATACGCAGTATTTT	CASSLLATSGRDTQYF
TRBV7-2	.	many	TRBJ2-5	TGTGCCAGCAGCTTAGAGGCCAGGCAGTACCAAGAGACCCAGTACTTC	CASSLEARQYQETQYF
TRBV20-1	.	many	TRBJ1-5	TGCAGTGCTAGAAGTCAGGGAATCGGCAATCAGCCCCAGCATTTT	CSARSQGIGNQPQHF
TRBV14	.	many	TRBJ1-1	TGTGCCAGCAGCCCAGGGGCGGGGTACATTGAAGCTTTCTTT	CASSPGAGYIEAFF
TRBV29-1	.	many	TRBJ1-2	TGCAGCACGAGGGACTACTATGGCTACACCTTC	CSTRDYYGYTF
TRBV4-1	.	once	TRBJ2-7	TGCGCCAGCACCCCCCGGGGGGCGCTCGACGAGCAGTGCTTC	CASTPRGALDEQCF
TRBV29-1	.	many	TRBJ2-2	TGCAGCGTCGCGGATCAGGCCGGGGAGCTGTTTTTT	CSVADQAGELFF
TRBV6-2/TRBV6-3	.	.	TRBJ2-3	TGTGCCAGCAGTTACTGGGGGACTAGCACAGATACGCAGTATTTT	CASSYWGTSTDTQYF
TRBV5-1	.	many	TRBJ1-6	TGCGCCAGCAGCTTGGCAGGGGCCCAACATTCACCCCTCCACTTT	CASSLAGAQHSPLHF
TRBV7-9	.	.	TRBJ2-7	TGTGCCAGCAGTTACGGAGGGCCGCAGTACTTC	CASSYGGPQYF
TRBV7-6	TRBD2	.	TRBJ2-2	TGTGCCAGCAGCCTCGACATTAGGGGTGGCGGGAGTGCCGGGGAGCTGTTTTTT	CASSLDIRGGGSAGELFF
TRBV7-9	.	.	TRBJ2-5	TGTGCCAGCGGCCGGTTAGGGCAAGAGACCCAGTACTTC	CASGRLGQETQYF
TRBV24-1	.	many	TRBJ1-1	TGTGCCACCAGTGATCCCCGCCAGGCCAGGAACACTGAAGCTTTCTTT	CATSDPRQARNTEAFF
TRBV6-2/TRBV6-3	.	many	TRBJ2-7	TGTGCCAGCAGTTCCATGGGACTCTCCTACGAGCAGTACTTC	CASSSMGLSYEQYF
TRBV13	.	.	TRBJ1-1	TGTGCCAGCAGCTCGACGGGACATATGAACACTGAAGCTTTCTTT	CASSSTGHMNTEAFF
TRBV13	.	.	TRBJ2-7	TGTGCCAGCAGCTTAGTTGCGGGCAGTGGCCTCTACGAGCAGTACTTC	CASSLVAGSGLYEQYF
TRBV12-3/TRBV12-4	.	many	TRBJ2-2	TGTGCCAGCAGTAGCCCCAGGGTTTTCGGGGAGCTGTTTTTT	CASSSPRVFGELFF
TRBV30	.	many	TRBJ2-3	TGTGCCTGGATATTAACCACAGATACGCAGTATTTT	CAWILTTDTQYF
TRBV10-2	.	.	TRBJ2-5	TGCGCCAGCAGCCCCCGCCCCGTCGCCCAAGAGACCCGGTACTTC	CASSPRPVAQETRYF
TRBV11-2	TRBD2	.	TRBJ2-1	TGTGCCAGCAGCGTACTAGCGGGAGGGAGTAGGGCCAATGAGCAGTTCTTC	CASSVLAGGSRANEQFF
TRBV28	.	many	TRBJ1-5	TGTGCCAGCAGTTTATCCCAGACAGGAAATCAGCCCCAGCATTTT	CASSLSQTGNQPQHF
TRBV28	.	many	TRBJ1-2	TGTGCCAGCAGTCACCTCCGACGTGACTATGGCTACACCTTC	CASSHLRRDYGYTF
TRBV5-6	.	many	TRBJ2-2	TGTGCCAGCAGTTTCACCCTTCCGAACACCGGGGAGCTGTTTTTT	CASSFTLPNTGELFF
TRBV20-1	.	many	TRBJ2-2	TGCAGTGCTAGAGACAGGATGAACACCGGGGAGCTGTTTTTT	CSARDRMNTGELFF
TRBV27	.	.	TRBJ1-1	TGTGCCAGCAGTTTATATTGGGGAAACACTGAAGCTTTCTTT	CASSLYWGNTEAFF
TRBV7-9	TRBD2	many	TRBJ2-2	TGTGCCAGCAGCCCTAGCGGGAGGACCTACACCGGGGAGCTGTTTTTT	CASSPSGRTYTGELFF
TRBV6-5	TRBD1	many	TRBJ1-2	TGTGCCAGCAGTTACTCGATTTCAGGGGGCACTAACTATGGCTACACCTTC	CASSYSISGGTNYGYTF
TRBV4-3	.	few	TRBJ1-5	TGCGCCAGCAGCCAAAACCGGGCCCTCAATCAGCCCCAGCATTTT	CASSQNRALNQPQHF
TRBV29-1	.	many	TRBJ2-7	TGCAGCGTACAGTACCGGGACACCGGCTACGAGCAGTACTTC	CSVQYRDTGYEQYF